This TCR beta chain was observed in a study of preoperative IRX-2 immunotherapy in early breast cancer. Treatment denoted: preoperative locoregional IRX-2 cytokine immunotherapy. Trimming left V 2 bases short and J 3 bases short, with 8 bases between. The CDR3 sequence is 14 residues long. Germline V gene sequence: CDR1 SGHVS, CDR2 FNYEAQ. Assay used: immunoSEQ multiplex PCR; TCRdb lists only in-frame clones, some missing. The sample lists 55,000 to 70,000 clones; around 94% were seen once. This sequence was found in a human donor with breast cancer. The chain carries TRBV7-6 and TRBJ1-3, with no clear D. The sample was acquired from a patient treated with IRX-2 immunotherapy. CDR3 amino acids: CASSLIRGGNTIYF. Written as DNA, the CDR3 is TGTGCCAGCAGCTTAATCCGGGGTGGAAACACCATATATTTT.